This T cell receptor (beta chain) was identified in a study of T cell repertoires in cytomegalovirus infection. Whole-study results and caveats: There were carriers of CMV plus the relevant HLA, and cumulative public TCR beta family frequency identified them.

MiXCR was run by TCRdb on the reads, yielding one entry per CDR3 protein. The sample yields around 800,000 distinct CDR3 sequences, 32% seen once. The ends were cut back, 7 bases at V and 3 bases at J, with 10 bases in the middle. The CDR3 spans 13 residues. In its sample, this clonotype was seen many times. The antigen remains unidentified. This receptor was obtained from a human donor in good health (CMV status not recorded). Some clones in this sample may be carry-over from other donors' samples. The sample in question was cultured CD8+ T cells from PBMCs, obtained from culture after CMV antigen stimulation. V is TRBV12-3 or TRBV12-4 and J is TRBJ1-5, with a weak D call TRBD1 (6 bases). The chain's CDR3 is CASTAGHNQPQHF. DNA of the CDR3: TGTGCCAGCACCGCGGGACACAATCAGCCCCAGCATTTT.